The text below deals with one T cell receptor (beta chain). Its antigen is unidentified. The length of the CDR3 is 15 residues. In germline, CDR1 is MNHEY, CDR2 SVGAGI. V lost 6 bases and J 12 bases, leaving 24 bases between the germline ends. The record originates from a study of shared clonotypes between healthy human individuals. For the study at large: Per donor, CD8 memory used one plate, CD8 naive used two, CD4 memory used three and CD4 naive used three. Study results and caveats: Rarefaction exposed incomplete sorted-subset sequencing despite large depth.

Per the original data handling: ImmunoSEQ sequences covered only the junction and lacked quality scores; filtering therefore differed. Sequencing used immunoSEQ multiplex PCR; TCRdb keeps in-frame clones, though not all of them. The V and J calls and clone size come from that table; D and trimming were worked out from the DNA. The data show about 960,000 clones, with less than 85% seen just once and approximately 1.5% held by the top ten. The sequenced sample consisted of memory CD4+ T cells sorted from blood. The subset: CD45RA-negative fraction. This sequence originates from a man aged 18 to 29 in good health. V gene TRBV6-5 combines with J gene TRBJ2-1; a weak D match, TRBD2 (6 bases). In DNA form, the CDR3 reads TGTGCCAGCAGCCGGGGGTTAGGGCATGGAGGGCGGCAGTTCTTC. It specifies CASSRGLGHGGRQFF.